A single sample gave rise to the 11 T cell receptor beta chains below, sequenced in a study of Ad26.COV2.S vaccination and SARS-CoV-2 variants (dated by TCRdb to the early 2020s). Libraries were prepared through the immunoSEQ multiplex PCR assay. TCRdb provides this immuneACCESS table in a form limited to in-frame rearrangements. Some clones are lacking; in checked studies, under half of them reflect an unresolved V gene, and why the rest are absent is not known. This sample comprises around 300,000 clones, 80% to 90% of them detected only once. The ten largest make up about 10% of the sample. Explained via the paper, the treatment or condition label denotes: around 19 received Ad26.COV2.S at low or high dose, single or two shots; about 5 received placebo; per-sample allocation not given. Repertoires of vaccine and placebo recipients were sequenced from samples taken on day 63 after the first injection.

Sequenced here: peripheral blood, sampled in a trial of Ad26.COV2.S vaccine versus placebo. Receptor source: a person between 18 and 60 years old who received the Ad26.COV2.S COVID-19 vaccine or a placebo.

This rearrangement joins TRBV14 to TRBJ2-1, with TRBD1 as a possible D gene (6 bases). Trimming took off 3 bases at V and 14 bases at J, with 17 bases between the two ends. Per the germline V gene, CDR1 is SGHDN and CDR2 is FVKESK. This CDR3 is 13 amino acids long. Written as DNA, the CDR3 is TGTGCCAGCAGCCAGGCGTGGGGGCGCGACGAGTTCTTC. It yields the protein CASSQAWGRDEFF.

The genes are TRBV6-5 and TRBJ2-1, with 12 bases identical to TRBD2. Germline V gene lookup returns CDR1 MNHEY and CDR2 SVGAGI. The CDR3 length is 14 residues. The ends lost 6 bases at V and 6 bases at J; junction bases unmatched: 3. The CDR3 region is CASSGLAGINEQFF. DNA for the CDR3: TGTGCCAGCAGCGGACTAGCGGGAATCAATGAGCAGTTCTTC.

This chain links TRBV19 with TRBJ1-5; maybe TRBD1 (6 bases). V lost 9 bases and J 6 bases, leaving 12 bases between the germline ends. CDR3 length: 12 residues. Germline loops: CDR1 LNHDA, CDR2 SQIVND (reference sequence). The CDR3 here is CASGTGLQPQHF. The DNA of the CDR3 is TGTGCCAGCGGAACAGGGCTTCAGCCCCAGCATTTT.

This chain links TRBV4-1 with TRBJ1-5, with a tentative D call TRBD1 (5 bases). Germline lookup yields CDR1 MGHRA and CDR2 YSYEKL. Trimming removed 4 bases at V and 2 bases at J, with 15 bases between. The CDR3 is 16 residues long. CDR3 in DNA: TGCGCCAGCAGCCTCGTAACGGGACTCGGCAATCAGCCCCAGCATTTT. Translating it yields CASSLVTGLGNQPQHF.

V gene TRBV11-2 combines with J gene TRBJ2-2, with 15 positions matching TRBD2. The CDR3 covers 17 residues. V dropped 5 bases and J dropped 2; count of bases not matched to a gene: 3. CDR1 is SGHAT and CDR2 is FQNNGV in the germline V gene. CDR3 residues: CASSPGLAGGNTGELFF. CDR3 in DNA: TGTGCCAGCAGCCCGGGACTAGCGGGGGGAAACACCGGGGAGCTGTTTTTT.

This clone occurred once. The rearrangement joins TRBV7-9 to TRBJ1-6; the match to TRBD1 covers 8 bases. V was clipped by 4 bases and J by 10 bases; unmatched bases: 9. Germline CDR1 reads SEHNR; CDR2 reads FQNEAQ (reference sequence). The CDR3 consists of 15 residues. For the CDR3, the DNA is TGTGCCAGCAGCTCCTGGACAGGGAGTGGGTCACCCCTCCACTTT. It codes for CASSSWTGSGSPLHF.

The V and J genes are TRBV3-1 (or the pseudogene TRBV3-2) and TRBJ2-7, with 10 bases matching TRBD2. The CDR3 loop spans 14 amino acids. Germline lookup yields CDR1 LGHDT and CDR2 YNNKEL (reference sequence). Unmatched junction bases numbered 11, after V lost 7 bases and J lost 8 bases. The CDR3 sequence: CASIKAGGGFKQYF. DNA for the CDR3: TGTGCCAGCATCAAAGCGGGAGGGGGGTTCAAGCAGTACTTC.

The chain couples TRBV27 to TRBJ1-5, with unresolved D. CDR1 and CDR2 from the germline V gene are MNHEY and SMNVEV (reference sequence). Deletions cut 4 bases from V and 6 bases from J, with 13 bases between. The CDR3 is 14 amino acids. CDR3 region: CASSSQVTGQPQHF. Written as DNA, the CDR3 is TGTGCCAGCAGTTCCCAGGTAACGGGTCAGCCCCAGCATTTT.

In this sample, this clone turned up once. The genes are TRBV11-2 and TRBJ2-1; 9 bases match TRBD2. The CDR3 sequence is 15 residues long. J lost 4 bases, V lost 5 bases, and 6 bases had no gene match. Per the germline V gene, CDR1 is SGHAT and CDR2 is FQNNGV. CDR3 nucleotide sequence: TGTGCCAGCAGCCGCGGGGGGGGGCTGTACAATGAGCAGTTCTTC. Translating it yields CASSRGGGLYNEQFF.

Regarding this clone: This sample also contains other DNA sequences that code for the same CDR3. The chain is built from TRBV7-2 and TRBJ1-1, with D hard to call. The germline V gene encodes CDR1 SGHTA and CDR2 FQGNSA. The length of the CDR3 is 13 residues. The V gene lost 5 bases and the J gene lost 1 base, with 8 bases spanning the gap. The CDR3 protein is CASSRGQNTEAFF. As DNA, the CDR3 is TGTGCCAGCAGCCGAGGCCAGAACACTGAAGCTTTCTTT.

The chain carries TRBV9 and TRBJ2-2; 11 nucleotides align to TRBD1. Per germline, CDR1 SGDLS and CDR2 YYNGEE. The CDR3 is made up of 17 amino acids. The junction had 6 bases not matched to a gene; V was cut back by 1 base and J by 4 bases. CDR3 region: CASSVRAGTGGTGELFF. CDR3 DNA: TGTGCCAGCAGCGTAAGGGCCGGGACAGGGGGCACCGGGGAGCTGTTTTTT.